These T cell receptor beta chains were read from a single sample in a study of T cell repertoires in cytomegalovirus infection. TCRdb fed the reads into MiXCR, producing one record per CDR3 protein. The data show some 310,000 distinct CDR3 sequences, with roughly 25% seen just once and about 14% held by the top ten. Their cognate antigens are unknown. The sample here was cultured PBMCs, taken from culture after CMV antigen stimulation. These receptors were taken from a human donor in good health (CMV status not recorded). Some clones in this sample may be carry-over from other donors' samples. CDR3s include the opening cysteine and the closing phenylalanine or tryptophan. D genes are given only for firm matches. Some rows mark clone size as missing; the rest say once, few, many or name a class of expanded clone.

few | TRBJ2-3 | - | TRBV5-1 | TGCGCCAGCAAGGAACAGAACACAGATACGCAGTATTTT | CASKEQNTDTQYF
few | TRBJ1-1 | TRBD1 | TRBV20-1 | TGCAGTGCTAAAAGGACAGGGGAGCCTGAAGCTTTCTTT | CSAKRTGEPEAFF
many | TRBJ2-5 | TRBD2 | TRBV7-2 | TGTGCCAGCAGCTTAGTTCATACATGGCTAGCGGGAGTGGGAGAGACCCAGTACTTC | CASSLVHTWLAGVGETQYF
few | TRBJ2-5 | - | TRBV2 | TGTGCCAGCAGTGCAGGAGAGAGGAGAGAGACCCAGTACTTC | CASSAGERRETQYF
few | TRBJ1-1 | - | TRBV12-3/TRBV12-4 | TGTGCCAGCAGTCCCAAGGCAATGAACACTGAAGCTTTCTTT | CASSPKAMNTEAFF
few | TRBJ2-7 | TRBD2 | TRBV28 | TGTGCCAGCAGTCCACGGACTAGCGGCCCTTCCTACGAGCAGTACTTC | CASSPRTSGPSYEQYF
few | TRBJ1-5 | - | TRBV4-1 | TGTGCCAGCAGCCAAGTGCGCAGTCAAGAGCCCCAGCATTTT | CASSQVRSQEPQHF
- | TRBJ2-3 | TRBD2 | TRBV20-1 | TGCAGTGCTAGAGATTCCCTAGCGGGAGAGTCAGATACGCAGTATTTT | CSARDSLAGESDTQYF
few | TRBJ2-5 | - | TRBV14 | TGTGCCAGCAGTTCGAGGGTTGGGGTGGAGACCCAGTACTTC | CASSSRVGVETQYF
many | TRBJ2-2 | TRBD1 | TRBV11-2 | TGTGCCAGCAGCTTAGCGGGACAGGGTAATACCGGGGAGCTGTTTTTT | CASSLAGQGNTGELFF
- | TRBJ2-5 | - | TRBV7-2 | TGTGCCAGCAGCCCCCGGACACCAGAGACCCAGTACTTC | CASSPRTPETQYF
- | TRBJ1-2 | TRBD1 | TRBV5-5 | TGTGCCAGCAGCTTGGCTGGGACAGGGCCCCATAACTATGGCTACACCTTC | CASSLAGTGPHNYGYTF
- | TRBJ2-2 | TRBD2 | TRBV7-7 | TGTGCTAGCAGACCCGGGACTAGCGGTCCCGGGGAGCTGTTTTTT | CASRPGTSGPGELFF
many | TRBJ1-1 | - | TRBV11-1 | TGTGCCAGCAGCTTTGACAGTTCAGGAGGTACTGAAGCTTTCTTT | CASSFDSSGGTEAFF
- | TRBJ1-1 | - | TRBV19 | TGTGCCAGTAGGAAAACCAGTATTGTCGGCACTGAAGCTTTCTTT | CASRKTSIVGTEAFF
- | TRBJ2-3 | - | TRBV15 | TGTGCCACCAGCGGGTGGGCTAGCACAGATACGCAGTATTTT | CATSGWASTDTQYF
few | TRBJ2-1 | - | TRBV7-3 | TGTGCCAGCAGCTTAGATTCAGGTGTGGGTATGGGTGAGCAGTTCTTC | CASSLDSGVGMGEQFF
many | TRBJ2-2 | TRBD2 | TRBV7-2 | TGTGCCAGCAGTGGGGGAGGGACTAGCGTAACCGGGGAGCTGTTTTTT | CASSGGGTSVTGELFF
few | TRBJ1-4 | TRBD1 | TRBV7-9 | TGTGCCAGCAGCCAGGGACAGAAAAATGAAAAACTGTTTTTT | CASSQGQKNEKLFF
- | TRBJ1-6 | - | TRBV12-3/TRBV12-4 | TGTGCCAGCAGTTTATCTTCGCCTTCTAATTCACCCCTCCACTTT | CASSLSSPSNSPLHF
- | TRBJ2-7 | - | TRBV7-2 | TGTGCCAGCAGCTTATCCTCGGTGGGGGCCGAGCAGTACTTC | CASSLSSVGAEQYF
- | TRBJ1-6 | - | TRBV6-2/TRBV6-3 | TGTGCCAGCTGGAAACAAGGGTCAAATTCACCCCTCCACTTT | CASWKQGSNSPLHF
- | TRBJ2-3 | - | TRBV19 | TGTGCCAGTAGTATGAGGTTCCGGGAAAGAAACACAGATACGCAGTATTTT | CASSMRFRERNTDTQYF
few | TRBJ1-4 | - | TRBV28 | TGTGCCTCCACCGCGGCTAATGAAAAACTGTTTTTT | CASTAANEKLFF
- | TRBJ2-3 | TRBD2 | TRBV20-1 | TGCAGTGGGGAGGGAGCCCGGACAGATACGCAGTATTTT | CSGEGARTDTQYF
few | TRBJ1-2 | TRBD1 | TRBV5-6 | TGTGCCAGCAGCTTGGCATCAGGGGGTAGGGGCTACACCTTC | CASSLASGGRGYTF
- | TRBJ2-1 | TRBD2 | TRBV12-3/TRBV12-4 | TGTGCCAGCAGTTTAGCTCAACACCTAGCGGGGGCGCACAATGAGCAGTTCTTC | CASSLAQHLAGAHNEQFF
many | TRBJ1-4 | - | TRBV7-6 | TGTGCCAGCAGCCTACAGGGCTTTAATGAAAAACTGTTTTTT | CASSLQGFNEKLFF
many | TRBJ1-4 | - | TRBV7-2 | TGTGCCAGCAGCTTCCCTCCCCGGGACGGTGGGGAACTGTTTTTT | CASSFPPRDGGELFF
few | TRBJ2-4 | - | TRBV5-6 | TGTGCCAGCAGAGCGGGCAGGTACCCCCCGAACATTCAGTACTTC | CASRAGRYPPNIQYF
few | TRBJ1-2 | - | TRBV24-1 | TGTGCCACCAGTGATCTCGAGTGGTATGGCTACACCTTC | CATSDLEWYGYTF
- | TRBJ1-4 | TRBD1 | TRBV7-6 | TGTGCCAGCAGCTCAACCGTAGGGGGCTTTCCCGAAAAACTGTTTTTT | CASSSTVGGFPEKLFF
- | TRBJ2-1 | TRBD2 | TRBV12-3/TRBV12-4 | TGTGCCAGCAGACATAGCGAGGGACTAGCGGCTTACAATGAGCAGTTCTTC | CASRHSEGLAAYNEQFF
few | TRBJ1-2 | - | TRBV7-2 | TGTGCCAGCAGCTTAGTTGGAACTCCGAACTATGGCTACACCTTC | CASSLVGTPNYGYTF
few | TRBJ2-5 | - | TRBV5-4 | TGTGCCAGCAGCTCACGCGGGTCAGCCCAGTACTTC | CASSSRGSAQYF
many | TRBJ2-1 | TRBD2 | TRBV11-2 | TGTGCCAGCAGTACTAGCGCCTCGAACAATGAGCAGTTCTTC | CASSTSASNNEQFF
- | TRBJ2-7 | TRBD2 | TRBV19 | TGTGCCAGTAGTATAACGCCCCAAGGGACTAGTATCGACGAGCAGTACTTC | CASSITPQGTSIDEQYF
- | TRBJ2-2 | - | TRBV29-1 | TGCAGCGTTGATGTCCCGGGCGGGGAGCTGTTTTTT | CSVDVPGGELFF
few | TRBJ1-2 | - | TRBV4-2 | TGTGCCAGCAGCCAAGACGTACGGACCACCTCTGGCGGCTACACCTTC | CASSQDVRTTSGGYTF
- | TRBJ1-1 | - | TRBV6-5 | TGTGCCAGCAGTTACTCGTTGTCCTTCTCTGAAGCTTTCTTT | CASSYSLSFSEAFF
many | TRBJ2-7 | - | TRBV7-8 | TGTGCCAGCAGCTTAGATCTGGGGATACCCTACGAGCAGTACTTC | CASSLDLGIPYEQYF
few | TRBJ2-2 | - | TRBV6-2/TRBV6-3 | TGTGCCAGCAGGACCGCGAGGGACTACACCCAGGGGCGGGAGCTGTTTTTT | CASRTARDYTQGRELFF
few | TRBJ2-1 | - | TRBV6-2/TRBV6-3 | TGTGCCAGCAGCGCCCCCCCAGCGCGGATGTTTGAGCAGTTCTTC | CASSAPPARMFEQFF
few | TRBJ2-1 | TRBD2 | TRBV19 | TGTGCCAGTCTGCCACGTCAAGCGGGGGCCCCCAGCTCCTACAATGAGCAGTTCTTC | CASLPRQAGAPSSYNEQFF
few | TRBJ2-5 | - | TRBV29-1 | TGCAGCGAAATGACATTGACCGAGACCCAGTACTTC | CSEMTLTETQYF
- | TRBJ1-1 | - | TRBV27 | TGTGCCAGCAGTTCCAACCCCTCTAGAGGGAGCACTGAAGCTTTCTTT | CASSSNPSRGSTEAFF
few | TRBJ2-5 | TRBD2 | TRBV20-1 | TGCAGTGCTCTGGTAACTAGCGGGAAAGAGACCCAGTACTTC | CSALVTSGKETQYF
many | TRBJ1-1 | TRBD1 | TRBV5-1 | TGTGCCAGCAGTTTGGACAGGGGAGAGGCTTTCTTT | CASSLDRGEAFF
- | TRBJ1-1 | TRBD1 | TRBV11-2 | TGTGCCAGCAGCTTAGGCAGGGGGAAGAACACTGAAGCTTTCTTT | CASSLGRGKNTEAFF
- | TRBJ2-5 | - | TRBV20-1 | TGCAGTGCTAGAGTGCCTAGCAATAGACTCCAAGAGACCCAGTACTTC | CSARVPSNRLQETQYF
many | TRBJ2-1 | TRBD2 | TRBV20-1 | TGCAGTGCGTGGACTAGCGGGAGTTTGTCCTCGGATGAGCAGTTCTTC | CSAWTSGSLSSDEQFF
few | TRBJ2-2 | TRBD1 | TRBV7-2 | TGTGCCAGCGGCGAAAGGGGGCTTTCTTCGGGGGAGCTGTTTTTT | CASGERGLSSGELFF
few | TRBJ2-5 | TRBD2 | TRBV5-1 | TGCGCCAGCAGCTCTTACGGACTAGCTCCGGAGACCCAGTACTTC | CASSSYGLAPETQYF
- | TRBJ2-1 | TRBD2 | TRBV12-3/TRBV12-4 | TGTGCCAGCAGTTTCCGGACTAGCAGCAATGAGCAGTTCTTC | CASSFRTSSNEQFF